This T cell receptor (beta chain) comes out of a study of OX40 agonist ivuxolimab in advanced cancers. Regarding the study in general: Ivuxolimab, which targeted the costimulatory receptor OX40 (CD134), was an agonistic, fully human IgG2 monoclonal antibody. Peripheral TCRbeta sequencing aimed to test whether ivuxolimab altered TCR sequence diversity and caused clonal T-cell expansion. Prior anti-PD-1, anti-PD-L1 or anti-CTLA-4 therapy was permitted, and checkpoint inhibitors had been received by about 37% of dose-escalation patients. Partial responses were achieved by three dose-escalation patients, of whom one had hepatocellular carcinoma and two had cutaneous melanoma. A male proportion of under 85% and a mean age of around 60 years, ranging from roughly 23 to 85, were recorded for the dose-escalation cohort. The monotherapy dose-escalation portion (N of about 47 patients) of the phase I ivuxolimab trial is reported in the paper. Intravenous ivuxolimab was administered to patients every 2 weeks at six dose levels: 0.01, 0.1, 0.3, 1.5, 3 and 10 mg/kg. Of the approximately 54 dose-escalation patients, hepatocellular carcinoma was present in some 19, melanoma in approximately 15, renal cell carcinoma in 9 and head and neck cancer in 9. On the study overall, not on this receptor specifically: In the 0.1-3.0 mg/kg groups, partial responders had among the lowest normalized peripheral clonal expansion, particularly in CD8+ T cells. The antigen specificity of the clonally expanded peripheral T cells was not determined. After ivuxolimab, expanded clones were on average more numerous among CD8+ T cells than among CD4+ T cells. Low levels of normalized T-cell clonal expansion were also shown by some nonresponding patients. At doses of 0.1 to 3.0 mg/kg, clonal expansion of both CD4+ and CD8+ T cells in blood was seen between baseline and week 6.

For sequencing of the TCRbeta CDR3 region, genomic DNA was extracted from the sorted cells. The immunoSEQ Assay was used for sequencing of TCRbeta CDR3 regions. The table comes from immuneACCESS by way of TCRdb, which keeps in-frame sequences with V and J called. Part of the clones is missing from these tables; in studies checked, under half for an unresolved V gene and the rest for unknown reasons. Here the sample has 50,000 to 65,000 clones; approximately 88% occur a single time. The biggest ten clones account for roughly 5% of the sample. As for this clone: No antigen is known for it. Base quality data are lacking; no much larger clone is found one base away.

The trial excluded patients who had a history of autoimmune disease or were on systemic immunosuppression. Peripheral blood for TCR sequencing was collected from all dose cohorts at baseline, on cycle 4 day 1, and on cycle 7 day 1. Samples came from an open-label, multicenter, first-in-human phase I dose-escalation trial of ivuxolimab. The trial enrolled adults with locally advanced or metastatic head and neck squamous cell, hepatocellular, melanoma or renal cell carcinoma. CD4+ and CD8+ T cells were sorted separately from peripheral blood before TCR sequencing. V ends up 6 bases short and J 1 base short, with an unmatched junction base count of 3. CDR1 and CDR2 are read off the germline V gene as MDHEN and SYDVKM. Taken from cysteine to phenylalanine, the CDR3 has 13 residues. Of all the DNA, just the CDR3 is kept, 39 bases in frame from base 1.

The rearranged segments are TRBV28 and TRBJ2-7; 7 nucleotides in the junction match TRBD1. This material consisted of CD4+ or CD8+ T cells sorted from blood, taken in a trial of the OX40 agonist ivuxolimab. The source of this sequence is an adult with an advanced solid tumor such as melanoma, head and neck, liver or kidney cancer. The encoded CDR3 is CASRRQGSYEQYF. The sequenced DNA: TGTGCCAGCAGACGACAGGGTTCCTACGAGCAGTACTTC.